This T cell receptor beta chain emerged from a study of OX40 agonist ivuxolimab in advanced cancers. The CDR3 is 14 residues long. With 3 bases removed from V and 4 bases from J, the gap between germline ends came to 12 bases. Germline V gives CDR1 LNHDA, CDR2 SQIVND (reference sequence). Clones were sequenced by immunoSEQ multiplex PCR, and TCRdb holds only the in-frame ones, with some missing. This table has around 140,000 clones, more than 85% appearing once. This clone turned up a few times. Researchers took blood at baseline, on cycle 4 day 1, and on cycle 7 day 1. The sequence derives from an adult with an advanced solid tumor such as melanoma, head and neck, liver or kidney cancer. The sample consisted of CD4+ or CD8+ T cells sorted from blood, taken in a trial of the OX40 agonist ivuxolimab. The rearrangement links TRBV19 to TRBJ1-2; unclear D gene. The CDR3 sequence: CASSISPGIYGYTF. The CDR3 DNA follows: TGTGCCAGTAGTATTTCTCCAGGCATCTATGGCTACACCTTC. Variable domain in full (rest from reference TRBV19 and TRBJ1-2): DGGITQSPKYLFRKEGQNVTLSCEQNLNHDAMYWYRQDPGQGLRLIYYSQIVNDFQKGDIAEGYSVSREKKESFPLTVTSAQKNPTAFYLCASSISPGIYGYTFGSGTRLTVV.